One sample yielded the 32 T cell receptor beta chains listed below, sequenced in a study of blood T cells in healthy people across ages (dated by TCRdb to between 2014 and 2016). The library relied on 5' RACE. Sequencer: Illumina HiSeq 2500. A second roughly 6 to 12 cycle PCR used a sample-barcoded 5' primer and a J-beta primer mix. TCRdb reprocessing: public reads trimmed at Q25 with fastp, clones called with MiXCR, in-frame beta chains kept. Merged by CDR3 protein, the rows form single entries marked with the most common genes and DNA. The sample table contains 380,000 or so distinct CDR3 sequences; only one count was recorded for approximately 51% of them. The leading ten clones occupy around 49% of the sample. Sequenced sample: blood. These receptors were taken from a man between 60 and 75 years old in good health.

This clonotype turned up a few times. This sequence joins TRBV7-9 and TRBJ2-3, with 7 bases aligning to TRBD1. Germline CDR1 is SEHNR and CDR2 is FQNEAQ (reference sequence). After removal of 5 bases from V and 10 bases from J, the junction contained 9 bases not matched to a gene. This CDR3 is 13 amino acids long. DNA for the CDR3: TGTGCCAGCAGCCCTCAGGGACAGCGCGCGCAGTATTTT. Translation gives CASSPQGQRAQYF. Using reference TRBV7-9 and TRBJ2-3 for the parts outside the CDR3, the full variable domain is DTGVSQNPRHKITKRGQNVTFRCDPISEHNRLYWYRQTLGQGPEFLTYFQNEAQLEKSRLLSDRFSAERPKGSFSTLEIQRTEQGDSAMYLCASSPQGQRAQYFGPGTRLTVL.

V usage is TRBV7-2 and J usage is TRBJ2-7; TRBD2 matches at 8 bases. V shed 5 bases and J 0 bases; nucleotides not matched to a gene: 12. There are 17 residues in the CDR3. Germline V CDR1 and CDR2: SGHTA, FQGNSA. The CDR3 sequence is CASSPGGSGTSSYEQYF. CDR3 nucleotides: TGTGCCAGCAGCCCGGGGGGGAGCGGGACAAGCTCCTACGAGCAGTACTTC.

The chain employs TRBV11-1 and TRBJ2-3; possibly TRBD1 or TRBD2 for D (6 bases each). Germline CDR1 reads SGHAT; CDR2 reads FQDESV (reference sequence). V lost 5 bases and J 4 bases, leaving 16 bases between the germline ends. CDR3 size: 15 residues. The CDR3 sequence: CASSPLGGPPDTQYF. The CDR3, as DNA: TGTGCCAGCAGCCCCCTGGGGGGCCCCCCAGATACGCAGTATTTT. The full variable domain, its missing parts supplied by reference TRBV11-1 and TRBJ2-3, is EAEVAQSPRYKITEKSQAVAFWCDPISGHATLYWYRQILGQGPELLVQFQDESVVDDSQLPKDRFSAERLKGVDSTLKIQPAELGDSAMYLCASSPLGGPPDTQYFGPGTRLTVL.

This clonotype came up once. V gene TRBV6-5 combines with J gene TRBJ2-7; tentatively, D is TRBD1 or TRBD2 (6 bases each). The J call may be mistaken, given a closer DNA end match to TRBJ2-5. The CDR3 has 17 amino acids. Germline V gene lookup returns CDR1 MNHEY and CDR2 SVGAGI. The CDR3 here is CASSYYGGRLDRGTQYF. The CDR3 DNA sequence: TGTGCCAGCAGTTACTATGGGGGCCGACTAGATCGGGGGACCCAGTACTTC.

The chain links TRBV7-8 to TRBJ1-2; weak D call: TRBD1 (5 bases). Germline assignment: CDR1 SGHVS and CDR2 FQNEAQ. V lost 9 bases, J lost 8 bases, and 22 bases lay in between. CDR3 length equals 14 residues. This CDR3 is CASSPGTTEGGYTF. The CDR3 DNA sequence: TGTGCCAGTAGCCCTGGGACCACTGAGGGCGGCTACACCTTC.

This clonotype has a handful of counts. This chain links TRBV20-1 with TRBJ2-7; possibly TRBD2 for D (5 bases). Per germline, CDR1 DFQATT and CDR2 SNEGSKA (reference sequence). Trimming shortened V by 3 bases and J by 3 bases, and 12 bases separated the two germline ends. This CDR3 contains 13 residues. The CDR3 spells CSASGLKNYEQYF. The DNA for the CDR3 is TGCAGTGCTAGCGGACTGAAAAACTACGAGCAGTACTTC.

As regards this clonotype: A much larger clonotype is one base distant, so this may be a read error. J is TRBJ2-7 and V is TRBV6-5; TRBD1 aligns across 7 bases. Trimming cost V 6 bases and J 7 bases; bases outside gene matches: 18. Germline-derived CDR1 and CDR2 are MNHEY and SVGAGI. The CDR3 contains 16 residues. DNA for the CDR3: TGTGCCAGCAGGCCCAACAGGGGAAGCTCCTACAATGAGCAGTACTTC. Translated: CASRPNRGSSYNEQYF.

The chain is built from TRBV3-1 and TRBJ2-1; 10 bases match TRBD2. From germline, CDR1 is LGHDT and CDR2 YNNKEL (reference sequence). CDR3 size: 16 residues. The J segment lost 9 bases and the V segment lost 6 bases, leaving 14 bases of the junction unmatched. The CDR3, as DNA: TGTGCCAGCAGGCAGACTATCGGGACTAGCGATTTTGAGCAGTTCTTC. This sequence encodes CASRQTIGTSDFEQFF.

This chain connects TRBV27 to TRBJ2-4, with 13 bases identical to TRBD2. The J call is in doubt because the DNA end fits TRBJ2-7 better. The V gene's germline CDR1 is MNHEY and CDR2 SMNVEV (reference sequence). The CDR3 runs to 15 residues. In DNA, the CDR3 is TGTGCCAGCAGTCCCGGACTAGCGGGGGTTGTCGAGCAGTACTTC. As protein: CASSPGLAGVVEQYF.

Only a few counts were recorded for this clonotype. The gene calls are TRBV20-1 and TRBJ1-6; TRBD1 agrees at 7 bases. With 5 bases clipped from V and 10 bases from J, the junction kept 11 bases outside the gene matches. Germline CDR1 reads DFQATT; CDR2 reads SNEGSKA (reference sequence). The CDR3 sequence is 14 residues long. The CDR3 reads CSAWEGAGWSPLHF. Written as DNA, the CDR3 is TGCAGTGCTTGGGAGGGGGCAGGGTGGTCACCCCTCCACTTT.

The chain joins TRBV20-1 to TRBJ2-2; 12 nucleotides match TRBD2. Trimming cost V 5 bases and J 4 bases; bases outside gene matches: 8. Germline-derived CDR1 and CDR2 are DFQATT and SNEGSKA (reference sequence). The CDR3 has 16 amino acids. The CDR3 sequence is CSAVPSGGAVTGELFF. DNA of the CDR3: TGCAGTGCTGTTCCTAGCGGGGGGGCCGTCACCGGGGAGCTGTTTTTT.

The chain uses TRBV20-1 and TRBJ2-5, with D perhaps TRBD1 (5 bases). Trimming pared 7 bases from V and 4 bases from J, leaving 16 bases between. This CDR3 contains 13 residues. Germline loops: CDR1 DFQATT, CDR2 SNEGSKA (reference sequence). CDR3 DNA sequence: TGCAGTGTTAGGGTGGGGCCCTCAGAGACCCAGTACTTC. It codes for CSVRVGPSETQYF.

The V and J genes are TRBV3-1 and TRBJ1-1; TRBD1 is a possible D gene (6 bases). The CDR3 consists of 15 residues. The germline V gene encodes CDR1 LGHDT and CDR2 YNNKEL (reference sequence). V was pared by 4 bases and J by 4 bases, with 16 bases between. DNA for the CDR3: TGTGCCAGCAGCCCCCCGGGGGCTTGGGGCACTGAAGCTTTCTTT. Protein sequence: CASSPPGAWGTEAFF.

This chain uses TRBV7-2 with TRBJ2-1; a possible D gene is TRBD1 (5 bases). CDR1 and CDR2 (germline): SGHTA, FQGNSA. V lost 1 base and J 3 bases, leaving 10 bases between the germline ends. There are 15 residues in the CDR3. Here the CDR3 reads CASSLGTMYYNEQFF. CDR3 bases: TGTGCCAGCAGCTTAGGGACAATGTACTACAATGAGCAGTTCTTC.

The genes are TRBV12-3 or TRBV12-4 and TRBJ2-5, with 9 bases identical to TRBD1. The CDR3 contains 14 residues. V shed 5 bases and J 11 bases; nucleotides not matched to a gene: 12. The CDR3 coding sequence is TGTGCCAGCAGTCCGGGACAGGGCGTATTATGGCAGTACTTC. This encodes CASSPGQGVLWQYF.

The V and J genes are TRBV6-1 and TRBJ2-7; perhaps TRBD2 as D (7 bases). This CDR3 region has 12 residues. V was clipped by 2 bases and J by 7 bases, with 9 bases between them. CDR1 and CDR2 (germline): MNHNS, SASEGT. CDR3 region: CASSERGGEQYF. CDR3 sequence (DNA): TGTGCCAGCAGTGAAAGGGGGGGTGAGCAGTACTTC.

The chain couples TRBV6-6 to TRBJ2-1; D may be TRBD2 (5 bases). The V and J ends lost 7 bases and 15 bases respectively, with 19 bases between them. The CDR3 loop spans 12 amino acids. Germline-derived CDR1 and CDR2 are MNHNY and SVGAGI (reference sequence). The CDR3 DNA follows: TGTGCCAGCACAAACACAGAGACTGAGGGGTTCTTC. It encodes CASTNTETEGFF.

In this sample, this clonotype turned up once. A much larger clone lies one base from this, so it may be a read error. The chain links TRBV29-1 to TRBJ2-3, with 14 bases identical to TRBD2. Germline trimming cut 5 bases from V and 3 bases from J; bases unmatched to any gene: 7. The CDR3 length is 16 residues. Looked up from germline, CDR1 is SQVTM and CDR2 is ANQGSEA. The CDR3 region is CSVNGGTSGSTDTQYF. As DNA, the CDR3 is TGCAGCGTTAATGGAGGGACTAGCGGGAGTACAGATACGCAGTATTTT.

CDR3 DNA: TGTGCCAGCAGAACAGGGCACTCCTACGAGCAGTACTTC. Encoded protein: CASRTGHSYEQYF. The chain combines TRBV6-2 or TRBV6-3 with TRBJ2-7; the D gene is possibly TRBD1 (6 bases). Trimming pared 6 bases from V and 0 bases from J, leaving 9 bases between. This CDR3 is built from 13 residues. Looked up from germline, CDR1 is MNHEY and CDR2 is SVGEGT.

A remark on this clonotype: At one end the junction does not follow the germline gene, possibly because of a read error. The chain links TRBV27 to TRBJ1-5; D remains unclear. The CDR3 has 17 amino acids. Germline V lookup: CDR1 MNHEY, CDR2 SMNVEV (reference sequence). The CDR3 loop is CAGSLNGPRISNQPQHF. The CDR3 DNA reads as TGTGCCGGCAGTTTGAACGGGCCTCGAATTAGCAATCAGCCCCAGCATTTT.

The chain recombines TRBV7-2 with TRBJ1-2, with 9 bases matching TRBD1. CDR3 size: 16 residues. V dropped 5 bases and J dropped 3; count of bases not matched to a gene: 10. CDR1 is SGHTA, CDR2 FQGNSA, per germline. CDR3 nucleotides: TGTGCCAGCAGCACGAGACACAGGGGGCGCGACTATGGCTACACCTTC. Protein: CASSTRHRGRDYGYTF.

This clonotype was seen repeatedly, ten times or more. The chain couples TRBV19 to TRBJ2-7, with D perhaps given as TRBD1 or TRBD2 (5 bases each). The CDR3 loop spans 13 amino acids. The germline gives CDR1 LNHDA, CDR2 SQIVND (reference sequence). The V end was cut by 5 bases, the J end by 6 bases, with 14 bases between. In DNA, the CDR3 is TGTGCCAGTAGTCCCAGGGACCTGCCCGAGCAGTACTTC. Translation: CASSPRDLPEQYF.

V and J are TRBV3-1 and TRBJ1-6; no clear D gene. The length of the CDR3 is 14 residues. With 2 bases removed from V and 6 bases from J, the gap between germline ends came to 8 bases. Per the germline V gene, CDR1 is LGHDT and CDR2 is YNNKEL (reference sequence). The CDR3 DNA follows: TGTGCCAGCAGCCAACATTTGGGTAATTCACCCCTCCACTTT. Translation gives CASSQHLGNSPLHF.

As regards this clonotype: Germline and junction disagree at one end, which may indicate a read error. The genes are TRBV29-1 and TRBJ2-1, with 13 bases lining up with TRBD2. There are 19 residues in the CDR3. From germline, CDR1 is SQVTM and CDR2 ANQGSEA. CDR3 sequence reads: CIVAKLPGLAGSPREEQFF. The CDR3 bases are TGCATCGTTGCGAAGCTTCCGGGACTAGCGGGAAGCCCAAGAGAGGAGCAGTTCTTC.

The V gene is TRBV20-1, the J gene TRBJ2-5; 10 bases are shared with TRBD2. The CDR3 totals 16 residues. V dropped 1 base and J dropped 5; count of bases not matched to a gene: 10. Per germline, CDR1 DFQATT and CDR2 SNEGSKA (reference sequence). This chain's CDR3 is CSARAASGGVKETQYF. In DNA form, the CDR3 reads TGCAGTGCTAGAGCAGCTAGCGGGGGAGTGAAGGAGACCCAGTACTTC.

The chain employs TRBV15 and TRBJ2-7, with 7 nucleotides matching TRBD1. The CDR3 runs 18 residues. V lost 3 bases to trimming and J lost 4 bases; unmatched junction nucleotides: 18. Germline CDR1 and CDR2: LNHNV and YYDKDF (reference sequence). CDR3 sequence (DNA): TGTGCCACCAGCAGTGCAAGACAGGGCCTTGGGGTCTTTTACGAGCAGTACTTC. Its translation is CATSSARQGLGVFYEQYF. The full variable domain, rest sourced from reference TRBV15 and TRBJ2-7, is DAMVIQNPRYQVTQFGKPVTLSCSQTLNHNVMYWYQQKSSQAPKLLFHYYDKDFNNEADTPDNFQSRRPNTSFCFLDIRSPGLGDTAMYLCATSSARQGLGVFYEQYFGPGTRLTVT.

With respect to this clonotype: A read error may account for a junction end that differs from germline. J is TRBJ1-1 and V is TRBV7-9; 8 positions agree with TRBD1. Germline V gene sequence: CDR1 SEHNR, CDR2 FQNEAQ (reference sequence). CDR3 length: 14 amino acids. The chain's CDR3 is CASSEDRDYTGAFF. The CDR3 bases are TGTGCCAGCAGCGAGGACAGGGATTACACTGGAGCTTTCTTT.

This clonotype was recorded once. The chain is built from TRBV28 and TRBJ2-4; 7 bases line up with TRBD2. Germline V gene data show CDR1 as MDHEN and CDR2 as SYDVKM. V dropped 2 bases and J dropped 13; count of bases not matched to a gene: 11. CDR3 length: 14 amino acids. The CDR3 DNA is TGTGCCAGCAGTTTACAGTTTGGGGGGGGGGAGCAGTACTTC. Its protein is CASSLQFGGGEQYF.

The rearrangement joins TRBV20-1 to TRBJ2-5; D unresolved. The length of the CDR3 is 13 residues. CDR1 is DFQATT and CDR2 is SNEGSKA in the germline V gene (reference sequence). The ends were cut back, 0 bases at V and 5 bases at J, with 10 bases in the middle. For the CDR3, the DNA is TGCAGTGCTAGAGATTCAGCAACGGAGACCCAGTACTTC. This encodes CSARDSATETQYF.

The rearrangement joins TRBV20-1 to TRBJ2-7; D unresolved. CDR1 is DFQATT and CDR2 is SNEGSKA in the germline V gene (reference sequence). V dropped 0 bases and J dropped 3 bases, with 9 bases sitting between them. The CDR3 loop spans 13 amino acids. CDR3 coding DNA: TGCAGTGCTAGAGAAAGTGGTTACTACGAGCAGTACTTC. Translated, it gives CSARESGYYEQYF.

The genes are TRBV4-2 and TRBJ1-2; D unclear. Germline V CDR1 and CDR2: LGHNA, YNFKEQ. The V and J ends lost 1 base and 8 bases respectively, with 14 bases between them. CDR3 length: 14 residues. CDR3 loop: CASSQGGALGGYTF. CDR3 in DNA: TGTGCCAGCAGCCAAGGGGGAGCCTTAGGAGGCTACACCTTC.

The V call is TRBV20-1, the J call TRBJ1-4; D uncertain. The CDR3 spans 14 residues. Per germline, CDR1 DFQATT and CDR2 SNEGSKA (reference sequence). V shed 3 bases and J shed 3 bases, with 11 bases lying between them. CDR3 region: CSASPPGANEKLFF. CDR3 in DNA: TGCAGTGCTAGCCCCCCCGGGGCTAATGAAAAACTGTTTTTT.